The 27 T cell receptor beta chains below all came from one sample that was sequenced in a study of human T cells and chemical hapten exposure. TCRdb reanalysed the RACE reads using MiXCR and keeps one entry per CDR3 protein. The table lists over 300,000 distinct CDR3 sequences, approximately 5% of them singletons. Described time point: pre-sensitization, week 0. Treatment of the sample: therapeutic diphenylcyclopropenone sensitization with weekly scalp DPC. Sequenced material: whole blood, taken in connection with sensitization to the hapten diphenylcyclopropenone (DPC). These receptors all come from a woman between 50 and 59 years old with alopecia areata. Some clones in this sample may be carry-over from other donors' samples.

Only a few counts were recorded for this clonotype. The chain employs TRBV7-9 and TRBJ2-7, with TRBD2 matching 14 bases. CDR3 length equals 15 residues. The V gene's germline CDR1 is SEHNR and CDR2 FQNEAQ (reference sequence). V trimming: 6 bases; J trimming: 9 bases; junction bases outside the gene matches: 10. The DNA of the CDR3 is TGTGCCAGCAGTTCCGGACTAGCGGGAGGAGAGGGGCAGTACTTC. Amino acids: CASSSGLAGGEGQYF.

V usage is TRBV29-1 and J usage is TRBJ2-7; D uncertain. The ends were cut back, 5 bases at V and 2 bases at J, with 13 bases in the middle. This CDR3 has 13 amino acids. Germline-derived CDR1 and CDR2 are SQVTM and ANQGSEA. The CDR3 loop reads CSVQAQETYEQYF. The DNA for the CDR3 is TGCAGCGTTCAGGCTCAGGAGACCTACGAGCAGTACTTC.

This clonotype was counted between two and nine times. The chain has TRBV29-1 and TRBJ1-1; 12 nucleotides agree with TRBD1. This CDR3 contains 14 residues. J lost 6 bases, V lost 7 bases, and 9 bases had no gene match. CDR1 SQVTM and CDR2 ANQGSEA come from the germline V gene. The CDR3, as DNA: TGCAGCGCTTACGGGGGACAGGGGGCATCTGAAGCTTTCTTT. It codes for CSAYGGQGASEAFF.

The chain has TRBV27 and TRBJ2-7; weak D call: TRBD2 (5 bases). The CDR3 loop spans 13 amino acids. Germline V gene data show CDR1 as MNHEY and CDR2 as SMNVEV (reference sequence). With 3 bases removed from V and 4 bases from J, the gap between germline ends came to 10 bases. The CDR3 is CASSLVSGYEQYF. CDR3 sequence (DNA): TGTGCCAGCAGTTTGGTGTCGGGATACGAGCAGTACTTC.

Here the CDR3 DNA reads TGTGCCATCAGTGATGGGACAGGGCGGAACACTGAAGCTTTCTTT. It translates to CAISDGTGRNTEAFF. This chain uses TRBV10-3 with TRBJ1-1; 9 nucleotides match TRBD1. This CDR3 is 15 amino acids long. In germline, CDR1 is ENHRY, CDR2 SYGVKD. V was clipped by 3 bases and J by 1 base; unmatched bases: 3.

The chain has TRBV7-2 and TRBJ2-3; D unresolved. Germline CDR1 reads SGHTA; CDR2 reads FQGNSA. Trimming shortened V by 5 bases and J by 6 bases, and 12 bases separated the two germline ends. The CDR3 has 13 amino acids. The CDR3 sequence is CASSTNRLDTQYF. Written as DNA, the CDR3 is TGTGCCAGCAGCACCAACCGTTTGGATACGCAGTATTTT.

The gene calls are TRBV7-2 and TRBJ1-5, with unresolved D. Germline assignment: CDR1 SGHTA and CDR2 FQGNSA. V was trimmed by 1 base and J by 3 bases, leaving 16 bases between them. This CDR3 region has 17 residues. The CDR3 is CASSLEVGWRDNQPQHF. The CDR3 DNA reads TGTGCCAGCAGCTTAGAGGTAGGATGGAGGGACAATCAGCCCCAGCATTTT.

At least ten counts were recorded for this clonotype. The chain recombines TRBV15 with TRBJ1-5; D unclear. Trimming pared 0 bases from V and 4 bases from J, leaving 4 bases between. CDR3 length: 13 amino acids. CDR1 and CDR2 (germline): LNHNV, YYDKDF (reference sequence). The CDR3 DNA is TGTGCCACCAGCAGAGATCCAAATCAGCCCCAGCATTTT. This encodes CATSRDPNQPQHF.

The rearrangement joins TRBV5-1 to TRBJ1-2, with D uncertain. The CDR3 covers 15 residues. Trimming removed 1 base from V and 0 bases from J, with 10 bases in between. Germline lookup yields CDR1 SGHRS and CDR2 YFSETQ. The CDR3 loop reads CASSLSPTANYGYTF. CDR3 in DNA: TGCGCCAGCAGCTTGAGCCCCACAGCTAACTATGGCTACACCTTC. Drawing the rest from reference TRBV5-1 and TRBJ1-2, the complete variable domain is KAGVTQTPRYLIKTRGQQVTLSCSPISGHRSVSWYQQTPGQGLQFLFEYFSETQRNKGNFPGRFSGRQFSNSRSEMNVSTLELGDSALYLCASSLSPTANYGYTFGSGTRLTVV.

The sample holds many counts of this clonotype. The CDR3, as DNA: TGCAGCGTTATCCTCGGGGGTGGCGAGACCCAGTACTTC. Amino acids: CSVILGGGETQYF. V and J are TRBV29-1 and TRBJ2-5, with TRBD2 as a possible D gene (6 bases). The CDR3 covers 13 residues. Per the germline V gene, CDR1 is SQVTM and CDR2 is ANQGSEA. V was pared by 5 bases and J by 5 bases, with 15 bases between.

This rearrangement joins TRBV28 to TRBJ2-1; possible D gene TRBD2, 5 bases. Germline lookup yields CDR1 MDHEN and CDR2 SYDVKM. V was pared by 7 bases and J by 9 bases, with 10 bases between. This CDR3 spans 11 amino acids. The CDR3 protein is CASNSVREQFF. In DNA, the CDR3 is TGTGCCAGCAATAGCGTCCGTGAGCAGTTCTTC.

This clonotype was picked up many times. The DNA of the CDR3 is TGTGCCAGCAGCTTAGACAAAGCTAATGAAAAACTGTTTTTT. This translates into CASSLDKANEKLFF. The chain is built from TRBV7-6 and TRBJ1-4; D is unresolved. The CDR3 contains 14 residues. Trimming took 1 base from V and 3 from J, leaving 6 bases between them. CDR1 and CDR2 (germline): SGHVS, FNYEAQ.

The V and J genes are TRBV7-2 and TRBJ1-1; the match to TRBD1 covers 9 bases. The CDR3 runs 17 residues. The trim removed 4 bases at V and 0 bases at J, leaving 9 bases unmatched. Per germline, CDR1 SGHTA and CDR2 FQGNSA. The CDR3 DNA follows: TGTGCCAGCAGCTCCCCCCTGGACAGGGGTTTGAACACTGAAGCTTTCTTT. This sequence encodes CASSSPLDRGLNTEAFF.

This clonotype occurred many times. The V gene is TRBV11-3, the J gene TRBJ2-1; D remains unclear. Trimming shortened V by 2 bases and J by 6 bases, and 5 bases separated the two germline ends. The CDR3 has 12 residues. In germline, CDR1 is SGHNT, CDR2 YENEEA. The chain's CDR3 is CASSLNLNEQFF. CDR3 sequence (DNA): TGTGCCAGCAGCTTAAATCTCAATGAGCAGTTCTTC.

This clonotype appeared a few times. The genes are TRBV10-3 and TRBJ2-1; D is unresolved. V was trimmed by 1 base and J by 7 bases, leaving 8 bases between them. CDR3 length equals 13 residues. CDR1 and CDR2 (germline): ENHRY, SYGVKD. The chain's CDR3 is CAISEWGTNEQFF. The DNA for the CDR3 is TGTGCCATCAGTGAGTGGGGTACGAATGAGCAGTTCTTC.

This clonotype has only a few counts. The genes are TRBV5-1 and TRBJ2-7; 8 bases are shared with TRBD2. V lost 1 base and J lost 5; bases outside the gene matches: 14. CDR3 size: 17 residues. Germline-derived CDR1 and CDR2 are SGHRS and YFSETQ. The CDR3 nucleotides are TGCGCCAGCAGCTTGAACGGGGGGGCCCCTCAAGGGAACGAGCAGTACTTC. It is translated as CASSLNGGAPQGNEQYF. The full variable domain, in which reference TRBV5-1 and TRBJ2-7 provide the parts outside the CDR3, is KAGVTQTPRYLIKTRGQQVTLSCSPISGHRSVSWYQQTPGQGLQFLFEYFSETQRNKGNFPGRFSGRQFSNSRSEMNVSTLELGDSALYLCASSLNGGAPQGNEQYFGPGTRLTVT.

This clonotype was picked up many times. The CDR3 bases are TGTGCCAGCAGCTATAGTCCGGAGAGGAACACTGAAGCTTTCTTT. It specifies CASSYSPERNTEAFF. The chain recombines TRBV11-2 with TRBJ1-1, with D uncertain. The CDR3 sequence is 15 residues long. With 4 bases removed from V and 1 base from J, the gap between germline ends came to 13 bases. Germline V gene lookup returns CDR1 SGHAT and CDR2 FQNNGV.

The sample holds a few counts of this clonotype. The chain uses TRBV9 and TRBJ1-3, with D maybe TRBD1 (5 bases). The V end lost 7 bases, the J end lost 0 bases, and 11 bases lay between the germline ends. This CDR3 spans 14 amino acids. Germline V gene sequence: CDR1 SGDLS, CDR2 YYNGEE. CDR3 DNA: TGTGCCAGCGCTGGGGCAGCCTCTGGAAACACCATATATTTT. Residues: CASAGAASGNTIYF.

This clonotype was observed many times. This rearrangement joins TRBV5-1 to TRBJ2-7, with a tentative D call TRBD1 (6 bases). V lost 4 bases to trimming and J lost 5 bases, with 16 bases between them. Germline loops: CDR1 SGHRS, CDR2 YFSETQ. The CDR3 extends over 14 amino acids. DNA of the CDR3: TGCGCCAGCAGCCCAGGACAGCGTACCGACGAGCAGTACTTC. It yields the protein CASSPGQRTDEQYF.

This rearrangement joins TRBV29-1 to TRBJ2-3, with a weak D call TRBD2 (6 bases). Germline loops: CDR1 SQVTM, CDR2 ANQGSEA. The CDR3 runs 14 residues. Trimming cost V 5 bases and J 1 base, with 13 bases left between them. CDR3 coding DNA: TGCAGCGTTCCTGAGCGGGCCCGCACAGATACGCAGTATTTT. Amino acids: CSVPERARTDTQYF.

This chain joins TRBV11-2 and TRBJ1-1; TRBD1 might be the D (5 bases). This CDR3 has 15 amino acids. CDR1 and CDR2 from the germline V gene are SGHAT and FQNNGV. The V end lost 8 bases, the J end lost 0 bases, and 16 bases lay between the germline ends. The CDR3, as DNA: TGTGCCAGCTGGGGCGGCGGACTCTTGAACACTGAAGCTTTCTTT. This codes for CASWGGGLLNTEAFF.

This clonotype was seen many times. The V call is TRBV11-2, the J call TRBJ2-2; maybe TRBD1 (6 bases). CDR1 and CDR2 (germline): SGHAT, FQNNGV. This CDR3 has 14 amino acids. V gave up 9 bases and J gave up 6 bases, with 17 bases separating them. In DNA, the CDR3 is TGTGCCAGTAGAAACAGGGCGGAGGCCGGGGAGCTGTTTTTT. Its translation: CASRNRAEAGELFF.

Only a few counts were recorded for this clonotype. V is TRBV9 and J is TRBJ2-3; D possibly corresponds to TRBD2 (5 bases). The germline V gene has CDR1 SGDLS and CDR2 YYNGEE. The CDR3 runs to 17 residues. The V gene lost 2 bases and the J gene lost 0 bases, with 16 bases spanning the gap. The CDR3 loop reads CASSVWGDGRSTDTQYF. CDR3 in DNA: TGTGCCAGCAGCGTTTGGGGAGACGGGCGCAGCACAGATACGCAGTATTTT.

At least ten counts were recorded for this clonotype. V is TRBV7-8 and J is TRBJ2-3, with 11 bases identical to TRBD2. Looked up from germline, CDR1 is SGHVS and CDR2 is FQNEAQ. CDR3 length equals 16 residues. With V trimmed by 8 bases and J by 3 bases, 10 bases remained unmatched. CDR3 in DNA: TGTGCCAGCCGCGCTTCTCGGACTAGCGGGACAGATACGCAGTATTTT. This gives the protein CASRASRTSGTDTQYF.

This clonotype has at least ten counts. CDR3 sequence reads: CASSQSFLLAGTDTQYF. CDR3 bases: TGCGCCAGCAGCCAATCGTTTCTACTAGCGGGAACGGATACGCAGTATTTT. The chain employs TRBV4-3 and TRBJ2-3; 10 bases agree with TRBD2. V lost 2 bases to trimming and J lost 6 bases; unmatched junction nucleotides: 11. CDR3 length equals 17 residues. Looked up from germline, CDR1 is LGHNA and CDR2 is YSLEER.

Comments on this clonotype: A read error is possible here, since a much larger clone lies one base away. The chain links TRBV4-1 to TRBJ2-5; 7 bases are a match to TRBD1. The J segment lost 7 bases and the V segment lost 1 base, leaving 15 bases of the junction unmatched. The CDR3 is 17 amino acids. Germline CDR1 and CDR2: MGHRA and YSYEKL. The CDR3 spells CASSQARGGLQDWTQYF. The CDR3 nucleotides are TGCGCCAGCAGCCAAGCCCGAGGGGGCCTACAAGATTGGACCCAGTACTTC.

The CDR3 loop reads CAWSVPADSNTGELFF. For the CDR3, the DNA is TGTGCCTGGAGTGTACCGGCGGATTCGAACACCGGGGAGCTGTTTTTT. The rearrangement uses TRBV30 and TRBJ2-2; D uncertain. V was pared by 0 bases and J by 0 bases, with 11 bases between. The CDR3 runs to 16 residues. Per germline, CDR1 GTSNPN and CDR2 SVGIG (reference sequence).